These 16 T cell receptor beta chains share one sample of origin, sequenced in a study of CD8 T cells in ankylosing spondylitis. TCRdb passed the 5' RACE reads through MiXCR, listing each CDR3 protein once. The sample contains around 300,000 distinct CDR3 sequences, around 10% of which appear only once. The material sequenced was blood, either unsorted or a sorted T cell fraction (not recorded which). The receptors here all came from a female donor with ankylosing spondylitis or in good health (not recorded which).

V and J are TRBV10-3 and TRBJ1-2, with TRBD1 identical over 12 bases. V shed 0 bases, J shed 6 bases, and the junction held 2 bases outside the gene matches. CDR3 length equals 15 residues. The germline gives CDR1 ENHRY, CDR2 SYGVKD. CDR3 sequence: CAISESGQGANGYTF. CDR3 DNA sequence: TGTGCCATCAGTGAGTCGGGACAGGGGGCTAATGGCTACACCTTC.

There are many counts of this clonotype. The J gene is TRBJ2-7, the V gene TRBV5-1; 9 bases are shared with TRBD1. CDR3 length equals 16 residues. The germline gives CDR1 SGHRS, CDR2 YFSETQ. After removal of 1 base from V and 2 bases from J, the junction contained 7 bases not matched to a gene. The CDR3, as DNA: TGCGCCAGCAGCTTGAATGTCGGGACAGGGACCTACGAGCAGTACTTC. This translates into CASSLNVGTGTYEQYF. The whole variable domain, filled in from reference TRBV5-1 and TRBJ2-7, reads KAGVTQTPRYLIKTRGQQVTLSCSPISGHRSVSWYQQTPGQGLQFLFEYFSETQRNKGNFPGRFSGRQFSNSRSEMNVSTLELGDSALYLCASSLNVGTGTYEQYFGPGTRLTVT.

This clonotype was observed a handful of times. The chain has TRBV30 and TRBJ1-5; TRBD1 aligns across 10 bases. CDR1 and CDR2 from the germline V gene are GTSNPN and SVGIG (reference sequence). CDR3 length: 14 amino acids. Losses at the gene ends were 2 bases for V and 11 bases for J; bases not matched to a gene: 9. The CDR3: CAWSKAGQGITQHF. The CDR3 DNA reads as TGTGCCTGGAGTAAGGCGGGACAGGGGATAACCCAGCATTTT.

This clonotype has at least ten counts. The rearrangement joins TRBV29-1 to TRBJ2-3, with TRBD2 identical over 12 bases. This CDR3 spans 14 amino acids. Germline V gene data show CDR1 as SQVTM and CDR2 as ANQGSEA. V shed 3 bases, J shed 4 bases, and the junction held 2 bases outside the gene matches. This CDR3 is CSVETSGSADTQYF. Here the CDR3 DNA reads TGCAGCGTTGAGACTAGCGGGAGTGCAGATACGCAGTATTTT.

This clonotype was seen at least ten times. This chain uses TRBV5-1 with TRBJ2-6; no clear D gene. Germline loops: CDR1 SGHRS, CDR2 YFSETQ. The CDR3 sequence is 15 residues long. V was clipped by 1 base and J by 4 bases, with 9 bases between them. This chain's CDR3 is CASSLYKAGANVLTF. CDR3 sequence (DNA): TGCGCCAGCAGCTTGTACAAGGCCGGGGCCAACGTCCTGACTTTC.

V gene TRBV7-2 combines with J gene TRBJ2-5; D is perhaps TRBD2 (5 bases). Trimming removed 8 bases from V and 10 bases from J, with 20 bases in between. This CDR3 spans 13 amino acids. Per the germline V gene, CDR1 is SGHTA and CDR2 is FQGNSA. CDR3 in amino acids: CASSPDGLSDQYF. The CDR3 nucleotides read TGTGCCAGCTCCCCCGACGGGCTTAGCGACCAGTACTTC.

This chain joins TRBV19 and TRBJ1-5; the match to TRBD1 covers 9 bases. Germline CDR1 and CDR2: LNHDA and SQIVND (reference sequence). The trim removed 4 bases at V and 3 bases at J, leaving 16 bases unmatched. This CDR3 contains 19 residues. The CDR3 reads CASSTTADRGLPINQPQHF. The CDR3 DNA reads as TGTGCCAGTAGTACTACAGCCGACAGGGGGTTGCCGATCAATCAGCCCCAGCATTTT.

This clonotype was observed a handful of times. This sequence joins TRBV5-1 and TRBJ2-1; TRBD2 might be the D (5 bases). Germline V gene data show CDR1 as SGHRS and CDR2 as YFSETQ. CDR3 length equals 14 residues. The V and J ends lost 3 bases and 6 bases respectively, with 13 bases between them. The CDR3 nucleotides are TGCGCCAGCAGCTCGACCGGGGATATCAATGAGCAGTTCTTC. It encodes CASSSTGDINEQFF.

This clonotype was seen at least ten times. This CDR3 reads CASSPASRGDTQYF. The DNA of the CDR3 is TGTGCCAGCAGCCCGGCTAGCCGGGGAGATACGCAGTATTTT. This rearrangement joins TRBV11-2 to TRBJ2-3; possible D gene TRBD2, 5 bases. Trimming removed 5 bases at V and 5 bases at J, with 14 bases between. This CDR3 spans 14 amino acids. Per germline, CDR1 SGHAT and CDR2 FQNNGV.

This clonotype was found many times. The chain has TRBV20-1 and TRBJ2-5, with D hard to call. This CDR3 region has 13 residues. V lost 0 bases, J lost 4 bases, and 9 bases lay in between. Germline V gene sequence: CDR1 DFQATT, CDR2 SNEGSKA (reference sequence). The chain's CDR3 is CSARDRLRETQYF. CDR3 in DNA: TGCAGTGCTAGAGATCGGTTGCGAGAGACCCAGTACTTC.

This clonotype was detected many times. V and J are TRBV5-6 and TRBJ2-5; no firm D call. The CDR3 sequence is 14 residues long. V lost 4 bases and J 5 bases, leaving 15 bases between the germline ends. Germline V gene lookup returns CDR1 SGHDT and CDR2 YYEEEE. Written as DNA, the CDR3 is TGTGCCAGCAGCCCCCCCTCAGCATGGGAGACCCAGTACTTC. Amino acids: CASSPPSAWETQYF.

The sample holds many counts of this clonotype. V usage is TRBV12-3 or TRBV12-4 and J usage is TRBJ2-7; maybe TRBD2 (5 bases). The CDR3 runs 13 residues. V was clipped by 4 bases and J by 3 bases, with 10 bases between them. The DNA for the CDR3 is TGTGCCAGCAGTTGGAGGCAGAGCTACGAGCAGTACTTC. Its translation: CASSWRQSYEQYF.

This chain joins TRBV4-3 and TRBJ2-1; D is unresolved. The V gene's germline CDR1 is LGHNA and CDR2 YSLEER. V lost 5 bases to trimming and J lost 5 bases, with 10 bases between them. The CDR3 runs 13 residues. Written as DNA, the CDR3 is TGCGCCAGCAGCTCTATCCTAGACAATGAGCAGTTCTTC. Amino acid sequence: CASSSILDNEQFF.

This clonotype was detected many times. V gene TRBV28 combines with J gene TRBJ2-7; unclear D gene. Trimming took off 5 bases at V and 3 bases at J, with 11 bases between the two ends. The CDR3 sequence is 13 residues long. Germline values: CDR1 MDHEN, CDR2 SYDVKM. CDR3 sequence (DNA): TGTGCCAGCAGTACCGGACGCATCTACGAGCAGTACTTC. Translation gives CASSTGRIYEQYF.

This clonotype was seen only a few times. The chain couples TRBV12-3 or TRBV12-4 to TRBJ2-2, with a weak D call TRBD2 (5 bases). The CDR3 extends over 17 amino acids. The V gene lost 4 bases and the J gene lost 0 bases, with 15 bases spanning the gap. DNA for the CDR3: TGTGCCAGCAGTTACCTGTGGCGGGCTGCGAACACCGGGGAGCTGTTTTTT. This encodes CASSYLWRAANTGELFF.

This chain links TRBV7-3 with TRBJ2-7, with D unclear. Trimming stripped 1 base from V and 1 base from J, with 11 bases between. The CDR3 contains 15 residues. Germline V gives CDR1 SGHTA, CDR2 FQGTGA. The chain's CDR3 is CASSLIPGSSYEQYF. As DNA, the CDR3 is TGTGCCAGCAGCTTAATTCCAGGTTCTTCCTACGAGCAGTACTTC.